This T cell receptor (beta chain) emerged from a study of cytomegalovirus exposure and HLA in healthy donors. General study results and limits: A later analysis linked some 18,000 TCR beta sequences to HLA alleles at 0.05 false discovery rate. Several of the most significant clusters appeared linked to common viral pathogens, based on a later analysis.

The CDR3 sequence is 15 residues long. The V and J ends lost 4 bases and 7 bases, in that order; junction bases with no gene match: 9. CDR1 SGHNT and CDR2 YYREEE come from the germline V gene (reference sequence). Primers included in the PCR were 60 Vbeta and 13 Jbeta primers. Method: immunoSEQ multiplex PCR; TCRdb's copy keeps in-frame clones and lacks some. Of over 95,000 clones listed, under 85% are singletons. A remark on this clone: Its antigen is currently unknown.

Sequenced material: PBMCs. The clonotype was recovered from a man in his forties in good health and CMV-seropositive. J is TRBJ2-1 and V is TRBV5-4; 9 bases map to TRBD1. The CDR3 reads CASSPGTGRINEQFF. CDR3 bases: TGTGCCAGCAGCCCCGGGACAGGGAGAATAAATGAGCAGTTCTTC.